These 26 T cell receptor beta chains share one sample of origin, sequenced in a study of cytomegalovirus exposure and HLA in healthy donors. PCR was performed using 60 Vbeta and 13 Jbeta primers. Data came from immunoSEQ multiplex PCR; TCRdb stores just in-frame clones and leaves some out. In the table there are over 50,000 clones, approximately 89% of which are singletons. The sample was PBMCs. The receptors derive from a man between 18 and 35 years old in good health and CMV-seronegative.

The chain combines TRBV9 with TRBJ2-5; D perhaps matches TRBD2 (7 bases). The germline V gene encodes CDR1 SGDLS and CDR2 YYNGEE. V lost 3 bases and J 3 bases, leaving 18 bases between the germline ends. This CDR3 spans 16 amino acids. In nucleotides, the CDR3 is TGTGCCAGCAGCGAAGGCGGGGGCTGGGTAGAAGAGACCCAGTACTTC. It yields the protein CASSEGGGWVEETQYF.

The chain joins TRBV28 to TRBJ1-2; TRBD1 is a possible D gene (5 bases). V was clipped by 6 bases and J by 1 base, with 15 bases between them. This CDR3 is 15 amino acids long. Germline loops: CDR1 MDHEN, CDR2 SYDVKM. CDR3 nucleotide sequence: TGTGCCAGCAGACAAGACAGCACGTATAACTATGGCTACACCTTC. Protein: CASRQDSTYNYGYTF.

This chain's CDR3 is CSVLMDSYNEQFF. Here the CDR3 DNA reads TGCAGCGTCCTAATGGACAGCTACAATGAGCAGTTCTTC. The chain recombines TRBV29-1 with TRBJ2-1; TRBD1 might be the D (6 bases). The CDR3 extends over 13 amino acids. V dropped 6 bases and J dropped 3 bases, with 12 bases sitting between them. The V gene's germline CDR1 is SQVTM and CDR2 ANQGSEA.

The V call is TRBV7-2, the J call TRBJ1-4; TRBD1 is a possible D gene (6 bases). V was cut by 6 bases and J by 8 bases, with 19 bases left in between. This CDR3 has 15 residues. Germline CDR1 is SGHTA and CDR2 is FQGNSA. The CDR3 coding sequence is TGTGCCAGCAGTTACACAGGGTTGTTCGGGGAAAAACTGTTTTTT. Amino acids: CASSYTGLFGEKLFF. Combining the CDR3 with reference TRBV7-2 and TRBJ1-4 gives the whole variable domain GAGVSQSPSNKVTEKGKDVELRCDPISGHTALYWYRQSLGQGLEFLIYFQGNSAPDKSGLPSDRFSAERTGGSVSTLTIQRTQQEDSAVYLCASSYTGLFGEKLFFGSGTQLSVL.

The chain is built from TRBV5-1 and TRBJ2-7; 9 bases agree with TRBD1. This CDR3 has 15 amino acids. Germline assignment: CDR1 SGHRS and CDR2 YFSETQ. The J segment lost 3 bases and the V segment lost 4 bases, leaving 8 bases of the junction unmatched. The CDR3 reads CASSLRGQGIYEQYF. The CDR3 DNA reads TGCGCCAGCAGCCTTAGGGGACAGGGTATCTACGAGCAGTACTTC. Full variable domain (missing parts from reference TRBV5-1 and TRBJ2-7): KAGVTQTPRYLIKTRGQQVTLSCSPISGHRSVSWYQQTPGQGLQFLFEYFSETQRNKGNFPGRFSGRQFSNSRSEMNVSTLELGDSALYLCASSLRGQGIYEQYFGPGTRLTVT.

The chain joins TRBV13 to TRBJ1-1; D gene ambiguous. Germline V gene sequence: CDR1 PRHDT, CDR2 FYEKMQ (reference sequence). The CDR3 sequence is 11 residues long. The V gene lost 4 bases and the J gene lost 4 bases, with 4 bases spanning the gap. CDR3 in DNA: TGTGCCAGCAGCTCCCGCACTGAAGCTTTCTTT. Its translation is CASSSRTEAFF.

This clone was observed a few times. This chain joins TRBV2 and TRBJ2-7; TRBD1 matches at 11 bases. With 8 bases clipped from V and 2 bases from J, the junction kept 2 bases outside the gene matches. Germline V gives CDR1 SNHLY, CDR2 FYNNEI. CDR3 length: 13 amino acids. CDR3 sequence: CASGDRGTYEQYF. The CDR3 nucleotides read TGTGCCAGCGGGGACAGGGGGACCTACGAGCAGTACTTC.

The CDR3 loop is CASSNSRDRGYEQYF. The CDR3 DNA follows: TGTGCCAGCAGCAATTCCCGGGACAGGGGGTACGAGCAGTACTTC. This chain links TRBV11-2 with TRBJ2-7; 11 bases line up with TRBD1. With V trimmed by 5 bases and J by 4 bases, 7 bases remained unmatched. The CDR3 has 15 amino acids. The germline V gene encodes CDR1 SGHAT and CDR2 FQNNGV.

The chain couples TRBV6-6 to TRBJ2-5; a weak D match, TRBD2 (5 bases). CDR1 MNHNY and CDR2 SVGAGI come from the germline V gene (reference sequence). This CDR3 comprises 15 residues. The V and J ends lost 6 bases and 0 bases respectively, with 14 bases between them. The CDR3 sequence: CASSSGGGYQETQYF. CDR3 DNA sequence: TGTGCCAGCAGCTCCGGAGGTGGGTACCAAGAGACCCAGTACTTC.

The chain uses TRBV7-2 and TRBJ2-5; D gene ambiguous. With 5 bases removed from V and 9 bases from J, the gap between germline ends came to 10 bases. CDR1 SGHTA and CDR2 FQGNSA come from the germline V gene. This CDR3 comprises 11 residues. The CDR3 sequence is CASSPIGPQYF. For the CDR3, the DNA is TGTGCCAGCAGCCCGATTGGGCCCCAGTACTTC. Filled out from reference TRBV7-2 and TRBJ2-5, the complete variable domain reads GAGVSQSPSNKVTEKGKDVELRCDPISGHTALYWYRQSLGQGLEFLIYFQGNSAPDKSGLPSDRFSAERTGGSVSTLTIQRTQQEDSAVYLCASSPIGPQYFGPGTRLLVL.

This chain uses TRBV5-1 with TRBJ1-2; D ambiguous. V was clipped by 0 bases and J by 8 bases, with 11 bases between them. This CDR3 spans 13 amino acids. Per the germline V gene, CDR1 is SGHRS and CDR2 is YFSETQ. The CDR3 sequence: CASSLAVGGGYTF. CDR3 bases: TGCGCCAGCAGCTTGGCGGTAGGAGGGGGCTACACCTTC. The entire variable domain, with the rest obtained from reference TRBV5-1 and TRBJ1-2, is as follows: KAGVTQTPRYLIKTRGQQVTLSCSPISGHRSVSWYQQTPGQGLQFLFEYFSETQRNKGNFPGRFSGRQFSNSRSEMNVSTLELGDSALYLCASSLAVGGGYTFGSGTRLTVV.

This clone has a handful of counts. The gene calls are TRBV2 and TRBJ1-1; no clear D. V lost 6 bases and J lost 3, with 5 bases in between. The CDR3 is 11 amino acids. CDR1 SNHLY and CDR2 FYNNEI come from the germline V gene. The CDR3, as DNA: TGTGCCAGCAGGGAGGACACTGAAGCTTTCTTT. Translated: CASREDTEAFF.

The rearrangement uses TRBV6-5 and TRBJ1-6, with 7 bases identical to TRBD1. The J segment lost 10 bases and the V segment lost 6 bases, leaving 9 bases of the junction unmatched. The CDR3 is made up of 14 amino acids. Germline values: CDR1 MNHEY, CDR2 SVGAGI. Here the CDR3 DNA reads TGTGCCAGCAGCAGGGACAGTGCAAGGTCACCCCTCCACTTT. It yields the protein CASSRDSARSPLHF.

V and J are TRBV12-5 and TRBJ2-2; no reliable D call. Trimming stripped 6 bases from V and 15 bases from J, with 17 bases between. The CDR3 has 12 amino acids. Per germline, CDR1 LGHNT and CDR2 FRNRAP. The CDR3 is CASGRDSRELFF. CDR3 coding DNA: TGTGCTAGTGGACGAGACTCCCGTGAGTTGTTTTTT. The full variable domain, in which reference TRBV12-5 and TRBJ2-2 provide the parts outside the CDR3, is DARVTQTPRHKVTEMGQEVTMRCQPILGHNTVFWYRQTMMQGLELLAYFRNRAPLDDSGMPKDRFSAEMPDATLATLKIQPSEPRDSAVYFCASGRDSRELFFGEGSRLTVL.

The chain carries TRBV28 and TRBJ1-6; 10 nucleotides line up with TRBD1. J was trimmed by 5 bases and V by 6 bases; bases with no gene match: 4. CDR1 is MDHEN and CDR2 is SYDVKM in the germline V gene. This CDR3 region has 15 residues. In DNA form, the CDR3 reads TGTGCCAGCAGCCTAGGGACAGGGGATAATTCACCCCTCCACTTT. Its protein is CASSLGTGDNSPLHF.

The chain uses TRBV5-1 and TRBJ1-2; TRBD1 matches at 9 bases. The trim removed 3 bases at V and 4 bases at J, leaving 4 bases unmatched. This CDR3 comprises 14 residues. The V gene's germline CDR1 is SGHRS and CDR2 YFSETQ. The CDR3 coding sequence is TGCGCCAGCAGCTCGGACAGGGGCGGCTATGGCTACACCTTC. Translating gives CASSSDRGGYGYTF. The full variable domain, with the rest looked up from reference TRBV5-1 and TRBJ1-2, is KAGVTQTPRYLIKTRGQQVTLSCSPISGHRSVSWYQQTPGQGLQFLFEYFSETQRNKGNFPGRFSGRQFSNSRSEMNVSTLELGDSALYLCASSSDRGGYGYTFGSGTRLTVV.

This clone was counted a single time. The chain links TRBV15 to TRBJ1-5, with TRBD1 identical over 10 bases. The CDR3 loop spans 16 amino acids. J lost 5 bases, V lost 1 base, and 5 bases had no gene match. From germline, CDR1 is LNHNV and CDR2 YYDKDF (reference sequence). The CDR3 sequence: CATSRGRQGAHQPQHF. The CDR3 region has the DNA TGTGCCACCAGCAGAGGTCGACAGGGGGCGCATCAGCCCCAGCATTTT.

The chain is built from TRBV7-6 and TRBJ2-7; 7 bases fit TRBD1. Germline V lookup: CDR1 SGHVS, CDR2 FNYEAQ. This CDR3 contains 14 residues. J gave up 7 bases and V 4 bases, and 10 bases lay outside the gene matches. CDR3 sequence reads: CASSSTGLYREQYF. For the CDR3, the DNA is TGTGCCAGCAGCTCGACAGGGTTGTATCGTGAGCAGTACTTC.

This chain links TRBV7-2 with TRBJ1-3; D call uncertain. This CDR3 has 16 residues. Germline-derived CDR1 and CDR2 are SGHTA and FQGNSA. V was trimmed by 2 bases and J by 0 bases, leaving 11 bases between them. The CDR3 protein is CASSLLAAVSGNTIYF. As DNA, the CDR3 is TGTGCCAGCAGCTTATTAGCTGCGGTCTCTGGAAACACCATATATTTT.

This rearrangement joins TRBV9 to TRBJ1-5; 7 bases fit TRBD1. Germline V CDR1 and CDR2: SGDLS, YYNGEE. The CDR3 is made up of 15 amino acids. V lost 3 bases and J lost 2; bases outside the gene matches: 5. CDR3: CASSADRDGNQPQHF. Here the CDR3 DNA reads TGTGCCAGCAGCGCCGACAGGGATGGCAATCAGCCCCAGCATTTT.

A single count supports this clone. The V call is TRBV28, the J call TRBJ1-6; 9 nucleotides agree with TRBD1. Per germline, CDR1 MDHEN and CDR2 SYDVKM. The CDR3 consists of 14 residues. The V segment lost 6 bases and the J segment 4 bases; nucleotides outside the gene matches: 1. This chain's CDR3 is CASSGQGYNSPLHF. DNA of the CDR3: TGTGCCAGCAGCGGACAGGGGTATAATTCACCCCTCCACTTT.

CDR3 DNA: TGTGCCAGCAGTTTCACGGGAGTTGAGCCCCAGCATTTT. It encodes CASSFTGVEPQHF. This rearrangement joins TRBV6-5 to TRBJ1-5; D unresolved. Germline V gene sequence: CDR1 MNHEY, CDR2 SVGAGI. V lost 4 bases to trimming and J lost 8 bases, with 12 bases between them. This CDR3 has 13 residues.

The chain employs TRBV5-5 and TRBJ2-7, with 9 bases lining up with TRBD2. V lost 3 bases and J lost 0; bases outside the gene matches: 4. The CDR3 covers 15 residues. Germline CDR1 and CDR2: SGHKS and YYEKEE (reference sequence). The CDR3 sequence: CASSSSGGLSYEQYF. DNA of the CDR3: TGTGCCAGCAGCTCGAGCGGGGGGCTCTCCTACGAGCAGTACTTC.

The CDR3, as DNA: TGTGCCTGGACACAGCGGGGGGGCCGGGAGACCCAGTACTTC. Translation gives CAWTQRGGRETQYF. The chain links TRBV30 to TRBJ2-5, with TRBD2 matching over 10 bases. The V and J ends lost 4 bases and 5 bases, in that order; junction bases with no gene match: 7. The CDR3 is made up of 14 amino acids. Looked up from germline, CDR1 is GTSNPN and CDR2 is SVGIG (reference sequence).

The chain is built from TRBV10-2 and TRBJ2-2; possible D gene TRBD1, 5 bases. This CDR3 is 15 amino acids long. The germline V and J ends were trimmed by 2 bases and 5 bases, with 12 bases remaining between them. From germline, CDR1 is WSHSY and CDR2 SAAADI. CDR3 region: CASSEPGKSTGELFF. DNA of the CDR3: TGCGCCAGCAGTGAGCCAGGGAAGTCTACCGGGGAGCTGTTTTTT.

This chain uses TRBV5-1 with TRBJ2-5, with TRBD1 identical over 7 bases. The J call could be wrong; TRBJ2-7 is a better fit for the DNA end. This CDR3 region has 14 residues. From germline, CDR1 is SGHRS and CDR2 YFSETQ. The CDR3 DNA reads as TGCGCCAGCAGCTTGACGACAGGGCCCTACGAGCAGTACTTC. It is translated as CASSLTTGPYEQYF.